Reported below is one T cell receptor beta chain. Its antigen remains undetermined. No clone much larger than this one lies a single base away; base qualities are absent. To estimate absolute template abundance from read counts, synthetic TCR analog templates were spiked into each PCR. TCRbeta CDR3 regions were amplified from genomic DNA with bias-controlled V and J gene primers using the immunoSEQ assay. Sequencing of rearranged TCRbeta segments was done at approximately 20X coverage. The original methods were these. Clustering was used to correct sequencing errors, and CDR3s were annotated against IMGT to assign V, D and J genes. Downstream analyses used only productive TCRbeta rearrangements, leaving out any out-of-frame or stop-codon sequences. Clonality was computed as one minus Shannon entropy normalized by the log of the number of unique productive sequences. Fisher's exact test with Benjamini-Hochberg correction, at a threshold of adjusted p below 0.01, was used to find clones that differed between time points or between blood and tumor. TCRdb retrieved this table from immuneACCESS and kept in-frame rearrangements only. Not all clones are present; in checked studies, unresolved V genes account for under half, and no reason is known for the remainder. V, J and clone size are taken as reported in that table, and D and trimming were inferred from the DNA itself. Present in this sample are 90,000 or so clones, nearly 90% of which were seen just once. 1.5% to 2% of the sample is in the top ten clones.

The data belong to a study of PD-L1 blockade in urothelial cancer (dated by TCRdb to about 2017). In the study overall: Every patient began therapy at some point between 2014 and 2015 and was given atezolizumab 1,200 mg intravenously every 3 weeks. Pretreatment tumor samples and matched peripheral blood, collected serially before and after atezolizumab treatment, underwent TCR sequencing. Durable clinical benefit was achieved by nine patients and was not achieved by 20 patients. The study, an exploratory multi-omic analysis, examined somatic, immune and clinical correlates of response to PD-L1 blockade with atezolizumab in urothelial cancer. Progression-free survival longer than 6 months counted as durable clinical benefit, and TCR features were additionally tested against both progression-free and overall survival. An ECOG performance status of 0 or 1 was recorded for the patients, and 0 to 3 prior chemotherapy regimens had been received by the patients. A median of roughly 140,000 T cells and just over 80,000 unique TCRs was obtained from blood samples, and a median clonality of roughly 0.074 was observed. About 85% of the roughly 30 patients were males with bladder-origin urothelial cancer, and 18 of 29 reported a prior smoking history. Pretreatment blood TCR-seq was available for under 35 patients, at least one posttreatment blood collection was obtained for about 24 patients, and tumor TCR-seq was available for about 24 patients. Blood samples were analyzed at 3 weeks after treatment start (second dose) and at 6 weeks after treatment start. In the same patients, whole exome sequencing and RNA sequencing of pretreatment tumors were performed in addition to TCR sequencing. Study-level results and caveats: Because the sample size was small (n ≈ 27) and many of the analyses were exploratory, the results are meant to be hypothesis-generating. At 3 weeks after the start of treatment, tumor-associated TCR clones in peripheral blood had expanded more in patients with durable benefit (n ≈ 20, p = 0.022). Improved progression-free and overall survival was associated with having pretreatment peripheral blood TCR clonality below the median.

Trimming removed 6 bases from V and 2 bases from J, leaving 14 bases between the germline ends. Including cysteine and phenylalanine, the CDR3 has 14 amino acids. Left in the record is the CDR3 DNA by itself, 42 bases read in frame from the first base. From a lookup of the germline V gene, CDR1 and CDR2 are MNHEY and SVGAGI. Explained via the paper, the time point label denotes: pretreatment peripheral blood. A total of some 30 patients with locally advanced or metastatic urothelial carcinoma, treated at Memorial Sloan Kettering on a trial protocol, made up the cohort. Peripheral blood mononuclear cells were collected pretreatment and during treatment, with between 1 and 8 total time points obtained per patient. The Qiagen DNeasy Blood extraction kit was used to purify genomic DNA from total PBMCs and tumor samples. PBMCs were collected pretreatment and during treatment, and were isolated and stored as previously described.

The sequencing here drew on PBMCs, taken around atezolizumab (anti-PD-L1) treatment. The V gene is TRBV6-5 and the J gene is TRBJ2-7, with TRBD2 as a weak D call on 5 bases. The clonotype originates from a man in his 60s with urothelial cancer. The CDR3 protein: CASRGSPGPYEQYF. The sequenced DNA: TGTGCCAGCAGGGGGAGTCCGGGCCCCTACGAGCAGTACTTC.